These 10 T cell receptor beta chains were sequenced from one sample in a study of cytomegalovirus exposure and HLA in healthy donors. Primers for the PCR totalled 60 Vbeta and 13 Jbeta. Libraries were prepared by immunoSEQ multiplex PCR; TCRdb keeps only in-frame clonotypes and omits some of them. The sample holds approximately 100,000 clones; about 85% are singletons and the top ten take 6.5% to 9%. Sequencing was carried out using PBMCs. The receptors here all came from a man aged 40-50 years in good health and CMV-seropositive.

This clone was observed a handful of times. The chain joins TRBV19 to TRBJ2-1; D perhaps matches TRBD1 (7 bases). V lost 9 bases and J 2 bases, leaving 14 bases between the germline ends. In germline, CDR1 is LNHDA, CDR2 SQIVND (reference sequence). This CDR3 spans 14 amino acids. The chain's CDR3 is CASASGGPYNEQFF. The CDR3 DNA follows: TGTGCCAGCGCCTCAGGGGGGCCCTACAATGAGCAGTTCTTC. The whole variable domain, filled in from reference TRBV19 and TRBJ2-1, reads DGGITQSPKYLFRKEGQNVTLSCEQNLNHDAMYWYRQDPGQGLRLIYYSQIVNDFQKGDIAEGYSVSREKKESFPLTVTSAQKNPTAFYLCASASGGPYNEQFFGPGTRLTVL.

With regard to this clone: An end of the junction differs from the germline gene, which may be a read error. Here the CDR3 reads CSSTGEGSQPQHF. CDR3 coding DNA: TGTTCCAGCACCGGAGAGGGTAGTCAGCCCCAGCATTTT. The genes are TRBV7-9 and TRBJ1-5; D is undetermined. In germline, CDR1 is SEHNR, CDR2 FQNEAQ (reference sequence). The CDR3 length is 13 residues.

The rearrangement joins TRBV2 to TRBJ2-5; no firm D call. V lost 7 bases and J lost 2, with 14 bases in between. The CDR3 contains 14 residues. CDR1 is SNHLY and CDR2 is FYNNEI in the germline V gene. The CDR3 DNA follows: TGTGCCAGCACCCCGGTCCCCCAACAAGAGACCCAGTACTTC. This gives the protein CASTPVPQQETQYF. Based on the CDR3 plus reference TRBV2 and TRBJ2-5, the full variable domain is EPEVTQTPSHQVTQMGQEVILRCVPISNHLYFYWYRQILGQKVEFLVSFYNNEISEKSEIFDDQFSVERPDGSNFTLKIRSTKLEDSAMYFCASTPVPQQETQYFGPGTRLLVL.

The V call is TRBV11-3, the J call TRBJ2-7; 10 bases fit TRBD2. With 3 bases clipped from V and 4 bases from J, the junction kept 3 bases outside the gene matches. This CDR3 is built from 14 residues. Germline CDR1 is SGHNT and CDR2 is YENEEA. The CDR3 nucleotides read TGTGCCAGCAGCTTTCCGGGACTAGCGTACGAGCAGTACTTC. Its translation: CASSFPGLAYEQYF.

The chain is built from TRBV28 and TRBJ1-6, with 7 nucleotides matching TRBD1. V was pared by 1 base and J by 10 bases, with 7 bases of the junction left unmatched. CDR1 MDHEN and CDR2 SYDVKM come from the germline V gene. There are 15 residues in the CDR3. In nucleotides, the CDR3 is TGTGCCAGCAGTTTATTAGACAGGGTGAGATCACCCCTCCACTTT. Its translation: CASSLLDRVRSPLHF.

The chain couples TRBV15 to TRBJ1-4; D is perhaps TRBD1 (6 bases). The CDR3 sequence is 15 residues long. V lost 1 base and J 7 bases, leaving 13 bases between the germline ends. In germline, CDR1 is LNHNV, CDR2 YYDKDF (reference sequence). DNA of the CDR3: TGTGCCACCAGCAGAGTCGGGGGGGCCGGTGAAAAACTGTTTTTT. It translates to CATSRVGGAGEKLFF. Complete variable domain (other parts from reference TRBV15 and TRBJ1-4): DAMVIQNPRYQVTQFGKPVTLSCSQTLNHNVMYWYQQKSSQAPKLLFHYYDKDFNNEADTPDNFQSRRPNTSFCFLDIRSPGLGDTAMYLCATSRVGGAGEKLFFGSGTQLSVL.

The chain joins TRBV18 to TRBJ2-3; 8 bases align to TRBD2. The CDR3 is 16 amino acids. Germline V CDR1 and CDR2: KGHSH, LQKENI. Trimming at V came to 2 bases and at J to 5 bases, leaving 9 bases not matched to a gene. This CDR3 is CASSPIGAGVGDTQYF. DNA for the CDR3: TGTGCCAGCTCACCAATTGGAGCGGGGGTTGGAGATACGCAGTATTTT. The variable domain in full, completed from reference TRBV18 and TRBJ2-3, reads NAGVMQNPRHLVRRRGQEARLRCSPMKGHSHVYWYRQLPEEGLKFMVYLQKENIIDESGMPKERFSAEFPKEGPSILRIQQVVRGDSAAYFCASSPIGAGVGDTQYFGPGTRLTVL.

This chain links TRBV27 with TRBJ2-5; TRBD1 matches 7 bases. The V segment lost 6 bases and the J segment 2 bases; nucleotides outside the gene matches: 6. Germline V lookup: CDR1 MNHEY, CDR2 SMNVEV (reference sequence). The CDR3 is 14 amino acids. The CDR3 DNA is TGTGCCAGCAGGGAGACAGGGACACAAGAGACCCAGTACTTC. As protein: CASRETGTQETQYF.

The chain joins TRBV5-1 to TRBJ2-5, with D possibly TRBD1 on 5 matching bases. The germline V gene encodes CDR1 SGHRS and CDR2 YFSETQ. The CDR3 contains 16 residues. Trimming cost V 0 bases and J 3 bases, with 15 bases left between them. The CDR3 reads CASSLGGATEKETQYF. DNA of the CDR3: TGCGCCAGCAGCTTGGGTGGGGCCACAGAAAAAGAGACCCAGTACTTC.

The V call is TRBV19, the J call TRBJ1-5; 8 bases fit TRBD1. Germline V gene sequence: CDR1 LNHDA, CDR2 SQIVND (reference sequence). V shed 6 bases and J 3 bases; nucleotides not matched to a gene: 4. The CDR3 runs 14 residues. The CDR3 here is CASSSDRVNQPQHF. For the CDR3, the DNA is TGTGCCAGTAGCTCGGACAGGGTCAATCAGCCCCAGCATTTT.